The T cell receptor beta chain under discussion was sequenced for a study of blood T cell repertoires in COVID-19. Whole-study context: COVID-19 samples collected from the United States, Italy and Spain covered acute and convalescent phases. T cells, B-cell-depleted T cells, or PBMCs supplied cDNA or gDNA.

V was clipped by 5 bases and J by 4 bases; unmatched bases: 15. The CDR3 has 18 residues. In germline, CDR1 is SGHNT, CDR2 YENEEA. Sequencing was performed with immunoSEQ multiplex PCR; in TCRdb, only in-frame clones are kept and a portion is missing. The sample holds approximately 190,000 clones, roughly four fifths seen once. The sample consisted of peripheral blood. The chain combines TRBV11-3 with TRBJ2-1; 9 bases agree with TRBD2. The TCR was taken from a man aged 30 to 45 with active or convalescent COVID-19. CDR3 nucleotides: TGTGCCAGCAGCCCTACACCGGGACTAGCCTTCGGGTACAATGAGCAGTTCTTC. Protein product: CASSPTPGLAFGYNEQFF.